This TCR beta chain emerged from a study of tumor and adjacent non-tumor tissue in lung cancer. CDR3 length equals 18 residues. Germline V gene lookup returns CDR1 ENHRY and CDR2 SYGVKD. The library came from three nested PCR rounds adapted from ARM-PCR protocols. Using its own MiXCR run on the multiplex PCR reads, TCRdb lists one record per CDR3 protein. This repertoire shows about 110,000 distinct CDR3 sequences, approximately 71% found once; its top ten account for about 39%. No cell sorting was done before RNA was extracted from the tissue. Study conclusions and caveats: Normal lung showed higher cumulative top 100 clone frequency than tumor. Significantly higher TCR diversity was found in tumor than normal lung.

With regard to this clonotype: What it recognizes is unknown. The germline gene is not matched at one end of the junction; a read error may be the cause.

The V gene is TRBV10-3, the J gene TRBJ2-1; perhaps TRBD1 as D (6 bases). The sample taken for sequencing was lung tumor tissue. This sequence originates from a woman aged 60 to 75 with non-small cell lung cancer. The CDR3 nucleotides are TGTGCCATCGGTGAGTCAGGACGGGTAGGGAGAGGGGACAATGGGCAGTTTTTC. Its protein is CAIGESGRVGRGDNGQFF.